This entry is about one TCR beta chain. Original methodology: Estimation of nucleated cell counts was performed using reference gene primer amplification. Data came from immunoSEQ multiplex PCR; TCRdb stores just in-frame clones and leaves some out. V and J calls and clone size are as listed in that table; D and trimming were resolved from the DNA. Among over 150,000 clones, around four fifths were seen once, and the ten largest hold roughly 2.9%. This record belongs to a study of blood T cell repertoires in COVID-19. Overall study context: Acute and convalescent COVID-19 specimens originated in the United States, Italy and Spain. From T cells, B-cell-depleted T cells, or PBMCs came the material, which was cDNA or gDNA.

Between the trimmed V and J ends, which lost 0 bases and 0 bases, there was a span of 18 bases. This CDR3 spans 19 amino acids. From germline, CDR1 is LGHDT and CDR2 YNNKEL (reference sequence). The sequencing input was peripheral blood. The chain is built from TRBV3-1 (or the pseudogene TRBV3-2) and TRBJ2-1, with D possibly being TRBD1 (6 bases). This receptor was obtained from a woman in her sixties with acute or convalescent COVID-19. CDR3 protein: CASSQDWNIDRSSYNEQFF. For the CDR3, the DNA is TGTGCCAGCAGCCAAGATTGGAACATAGACAGGAGCTCCTACAATGAGCAGTTCTTC.